The entry below gives a single T cell receptor beta chain sequence along with its context. Antigen unknown. Use of 60 Vbeta and 13 Jbeta primers characterized the PCR. Sequencing used immunoSEQ multiplex PCR; TCRdb keeps in-frame clones, though not all of them. The sample includes roughly 220,000 clones, about 77% of them seen just once. J lost 4 bases, V lost 0 bases, and 11 bases had no gene match. Germline V gives CDR1 GTSNPN, CDR2 SVGIG (reference sequence). The CDR3 contains 17 residues. This sample is drawn from a study of cytomegalovirus exposure and HLA in healthy donors. General study points: Confirmation was obtained in vitro that a few CMV-associated chains are specific for CMV antigens. Cytomegalovirus status was reportedly diagnosed by the classifier with high specificity and sensitivity. In a later analysis, productive TCRs from donors in an Asian-associated ancestry cluster reportedly carried fewer N-insertions than the cohort mean. Presence/absence analyses assumed roughly uniform sequencing depth across donors.

This receptor was identified in a woman in her thirties in good health and CMV-seronegative. The chain is built from TRBV30 and TRBJ2-1, with 8 bases fitting TRBD2. Sequences were obtained from PBMCs. The CDR3 DNA follows: TGTGCCTGGAGTGTTGCCTTACGAGCGGGAGTATACAATGAGCAGTTCTTC. This codes for CAWSVALRAGVYNEQFF.